One and the same sample provided the 21 T cell receptor beta chains below, sequenced in a study of T cell changes during pregnancy in multiple sclerosis. Generated by immunoSEQ multiplex PCR, the TCRdb table keeps only in-frame clones and is missing some. The sample yields around 50,000 clones, around 92% seen once. The source material was CD4+ T cells from peripheral blood mononuclear cells, sampled in the third trimester of pregnancy. The receptor source for this set is a female donor with multiple sclerosis, enrolled in a pregnancy study.

The V and J genes are TRBV28 and TRBJ2-7, with unresolved D. CDR3 length: 14 amino acids. With 1 base removed from V and 0 bases from J, the gap between germline ends came to 7 bases. Germline assignment: CDR1 MDHEN and CDR2 SYDVKM. For the CDR3, the DNA is TGTGCCAGCAGTTTATACTGGGCCTCCTACGAGCAGTACTTC. It is translated as CASSLYWASYEQYF.

The chain joins TRBV7-2 to TRBJ2-7; D possibly corresponds to TRBD2 (6 bases). The V and J ends lost 1 base and 3 bases respectively, with 13 bases between them. Germline V gene lookup returns CDR1 SGHTA and CDR2 FQGNSA. The CDR3 is 15 residues long. The CDR3 loop reads CASSLGGGNIYEQYF. In DNA form, the CDR3 reads TGTGCCAGCAGCTTAGGGGGCGGGAATATCTACGAGCAGTACTTC.

V usage is TRBV18 and J usage is TRBJ1-1; 7 bases map to TRBD1. CDR1 and CDR2 (germline): KGHSH, LQKENI. Germline trimming cut 8 bases from V and 3 bases from J; bases unmatched to any gene: 3. The CDR3 runs 12 residues. CDR3 nucleotides: TGTGCCAGCCGACAGGGCGACACTGAAGCTTTCTTT. As protein: CASRQGDTEAFF.

V is TRBV7-9 and J is TRBJ1-1; D not certain. The ends were cut back, 5 bases at V and 1 base at J, with 20 bases in the middle. Per germline, CDR1 SEHNR and CDR2 FQNEAQ (reference sequence). The CDR3 length is 17 residues. CDR3 sequence: CASSQASFSGSNTEAFF. The CDR3 region has the DNA TGTGCCAGCAGCCAGGCCTCTTTTTCCGGCTCGAACACTGAAGCTTTCTTT.

The chain employs TRBV5-6 and TRBJ2-7, with 8 positions matching TRBD2. Germline CDR1 is SGHDT and CDR2 is YYEEEE. J was trimmed by 6 bases and V by 4 bases; bases with no gene match: 9. CDR3 length: 14 residues. The CDR3 nucleotides are TGTGCCAGCAGCCCTGGCGGGGGGTTGAGCGAGCAGTACTTC. Translating gives CASSPGGGLSEQYF.

The gene calls are TRBV11-1 and TRBJ2-1; 11 nucleotides line up with TRBD2. Germline assignment: CDR1 SGHAT and CDR2 FQDESV (reference sequence). This CDR3 comprises 15 residues. V dropped 0 bases and J dropped 8; count of bases not matched to a gene: 3. The CDR3 region has the DNA TGTGCCAGCAGCTTAGCGACTAGCGGGGTCTATGAGCAGTTCTTC. This codes for CASSLATSGVYEQFF.

This chain joins TRBV7-2 and TRBJ2-3; D not resolved. Germline assignment: CDR1 SGHTA and CDR2 FQGNSA. V was cut by 5 bases and J by 4 bases, with 7 bases left in between. This CDR3 has 12 residues. CDR3 sequence reads: CASSPLADTQYF. The CDR3 DNA sequence: TGTGCCAGCAGCCCCCTAGCAGATACGCAGTATTTT.

This sequence joins TRBV7-3 and TRBJ2-1, with 12 bases identical to TRBD2. The junction had 13 bases not matched to a gene; V was cut back by 5 bases and J by 8 bases. CDR3 length: 17 amino acids. Germline CDR1 and CDR2: SGHTA and FQGTGA. CDR3 DNA sequence: TGTGCCAGCAGCCAAACCCCACTAGCGGGAGGTTCCGATGAGCAGTTCTTC. It specifies CASSQTPLAGGSDEQFF.

This clone was observed a single time. The J gene is TRBJ2-1, the V gene TRBV20-1; D unresolved. The germline V and J ends were trimmed by 2 bases and 9 bases, with 8 bases remaining between them. Germline V gene sequence: CDR1 DFQATT, CDR2 SNEGSKA (reference sequence). The CDR3 is 11 amino acids. CDR3 in DNA: TGCAGTGCTAGATGGTTCGGTGAGCAGTTCTTC. Translated, it gives CSARWFGEQFF.

The chain employs TRBV27 and TRBJ2-2; TRBD1 matches 7 bases. The CDR3 is made up of 16 amino acids. In germline, CDR1 is MNHEY, CDR2 SMNVEV (reference sequence). J gave up 5 bases and V 2 bases, and 8 bases lay outside the gene matches. CDR3 residues: CASSLIGGPNTGELFF. In nucleotides, the CDR3 is TGTGCCAGCAGTTTAATAGGGGGCCCTAATACCGGGGAGCTGTTTTTT.

V gene TRBV5-3 combines with J gene TRBJ2-4; TRBD1 matches 10 bases. TRBV5-3 is labeled an ORF, and its function is uncertain. The CDR3 runs 16 residues. V shed 4 bases and J 2 bases; nucleotides not matched to a gene: 6. The CDR3 protein is CARSAGTGVPKNIQYF. The CDR3 DNA sequence: TGTGCCAGAAGCGCCGGGACAGGGGTGCCCAAAAACATTCAGTACTTC.

The chain carries TRBV2 and TRBJ2-5; D is perhaps TRBD1 (5 bases). CDR3 length equals 15 residues. The V and J ends lost 5 bases and 5 bases respectively, with 18 bases between them. Germline CDR1 SNHLY, CDR2 FYNNEI. The CDR3 spells CASSRDSLAEETQYF. The DNA for the CDR3 is TGTGCCAGCAGTCGAGACAGCCTGGCGGAGGAGACCCAGTACTTC. Complete variable domain (other parts from reference TRBV2 and TRBJ2-5): EPEVTQTPSHQVTQMGQEVILRCVPISNHLYFYWYRQILGQKVEFLVSFYNNEISEKSEIFDDQFSVERPDGSNFTLKIRSTKLEDSAMYFCASSRDSLAEETQYFGPGTRLLVL.

The chain links TRBV27 to TRBJ2-2; 10 nucleotides align to TRBD2. The CDR3 length is 16 residues. The germline gives CDR1 MNHEY, CDR2 SMNVEV (reference sequence). V lost 3 bases and J lost 4; bases outside the gene matches: 5. CDR3: CASSFSSGSSTGELFF. The DNA for the CDR3 is TGTGCCAGCAGTTTTTCTAGCGGGAGTTCCACCGGGGAGCTGTTTTTT.

This chain joins TRBV4-2 and TRBJ2-1; D perhaps matches TRBD1 (5 bases). In germline, CDR1 is LGHNA, CDR2 YNFKEQ. V lost 0 bases and J lost 0, with 9 bases in between. The CDR3 length is 16 residues. For the CDR3, the DNA is TGTGCCAGCAGCCAAGACTCCCAGGGCTCCTACAATGAGCAGTTCTTC. Protein sequence: CASSQDSQGSYNEQFF.

This clone was counted once. The chain combines TRBV27 with TRBJ1-5, with D maybe TRBD1 (6 bases). This CDR3 has 14 amino acids. V dropped 5 bases and J dropped 6 bases, with 14 bases sitting between them. Germline lookup yields CDR1 MNHEY and CDR2 SMNVEV (reference sequence). CDR3 in amino acids: CASSPTGLGQPQHF. Here the CDR3 DNA reads TGTGCCAGCAGTCCAACAGGGTTGGGTCAGCCCCAGCATTTT.

This rearrangement joins TRBV7-8 to TRBJ1-5; the D gene is possibly TRBD1 (5 bases). This CDR3 spans 14 amino acids. Germline CDR1 SGHVS, CDR2 FQNEAQ. The V end was cut by 3 bases, the J end by 2 bases, with 8 bases between. In nucleotides, the CDR3 is TGTGCCAGCAGCTTCGACAGAGGCAATCAGCCCCAGCATTTT. Protein: CASSFDRGNQPQHF.

The chain employs TRBV10-3 and TRBJ2-1, with 10 bases matching TRBD1. Trimming took 4 bases from V and 5 from J; bases not matched to a gene: 11. The CDR3 sequence is 17 residues long. CDR1 is ENHRY and CDR2 is SYGVKD in the germline V gene. CDR3 DNA: TGTGCCATCAGTGCGACTAACCGGGACAGGGGACACAATGAGCAGTTCTTC. Amino acid sequence: CAISATNRDRGHNEQFF.

This chain connects TRBV2 to TRBJ2-7, with 9 bases lining up with TRBD2. CDR3 length: 18 residues. Germline CDR1 SNHLY, CDR2 FYNNEI. With 6 bases clipped from V and 6 bases from J, the junction kept 21 bases outside the gene matches. In DNA, the CDR3 is TGTGCCAGCAGCGACTATAGGTTCGGTCTAGCGGGACCCCTCGAGCAGTACTTC. It yields the protein CASSDYRFGLAGPLEQYF.

This clone appeared a single time. The chain employs TRBV28 and TRBJ1-2; TRBD1 matches 7 bases. CDR1 and CDR2 from the germline V gene are MDHEN and SYDVKM. CDR3 length: 13 residues. The V segment lost 5 bases and the J segment 6 bases; nucleotides outside the gene matches: 6. The CDR3 loop reads CASSLDRINGYTF. The CDR3 DNA follows: TGTGCCAGCAGTCTGGACAGGATTAATGGCTACACCTTC.

V usage is TRBV5-4 and J usage is TRBJ1-1, with D possibly TRBD1 on 5 matching bases. CDR1 and CDR2 (germline): SGHNT, YYREEE (reference sequence). V dropped 0 bases and J dropped 6 bases, with 12 bases sitting between them. The length of the CDR3 is 14 residues. The CDR3 loop reads CASSLGGRDAEAFF. The CDR3 region has the DNA TGTGCCAGCAGCTTGGGGGGGAGGGACGCTGAAGCTTTCTTT.

The CDR3 protein is CASSPLPGQGATGANVLTF. The CDR3 DNA reads as TGTGCCAGCTCACCCCTCCCGGGACAGGGGGCAACTGGGGCCAACGTCCTGACTTTC. The V gene is TRBV18, the J gene TRBJ2-6; TRBD1 matches at 12 bases. The CDR3 extends over 19 amino acids. Germline trimming cut 3 bases from V and 2 bases from J; bases unmatched to any gene: 8. Germline-derived CDR1 and CDR2 are KGHSH and LQKENI.